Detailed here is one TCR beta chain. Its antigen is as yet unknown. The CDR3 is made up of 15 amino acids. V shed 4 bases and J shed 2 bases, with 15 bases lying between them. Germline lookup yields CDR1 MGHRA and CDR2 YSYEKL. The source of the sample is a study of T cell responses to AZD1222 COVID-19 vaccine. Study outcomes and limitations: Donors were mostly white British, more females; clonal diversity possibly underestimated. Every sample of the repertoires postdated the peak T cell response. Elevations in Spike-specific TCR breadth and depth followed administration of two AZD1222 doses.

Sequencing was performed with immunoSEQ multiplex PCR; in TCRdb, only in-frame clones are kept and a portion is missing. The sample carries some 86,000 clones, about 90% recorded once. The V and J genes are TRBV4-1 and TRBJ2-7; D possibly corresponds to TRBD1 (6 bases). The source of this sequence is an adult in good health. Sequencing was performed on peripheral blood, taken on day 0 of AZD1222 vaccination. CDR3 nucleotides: TGCGCCAGCAGCCGCACTCATGGACAGCCCTACGAGCAGTACTTC. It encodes CASSRTHGQPYEQYF.